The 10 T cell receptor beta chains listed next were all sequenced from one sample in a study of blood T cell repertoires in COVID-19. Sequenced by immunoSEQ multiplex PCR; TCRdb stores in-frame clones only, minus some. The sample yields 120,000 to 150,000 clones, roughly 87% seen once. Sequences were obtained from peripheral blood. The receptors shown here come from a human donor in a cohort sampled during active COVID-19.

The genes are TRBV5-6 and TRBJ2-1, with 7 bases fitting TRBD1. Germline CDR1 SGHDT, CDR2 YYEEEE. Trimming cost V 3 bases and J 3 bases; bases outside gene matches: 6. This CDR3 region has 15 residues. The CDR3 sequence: CASSSTGVIYNEQFF. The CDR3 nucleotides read TGTGCCAGCAGCTCTACAGGGGTAATCTACAATGAGCAGTTCTTC.

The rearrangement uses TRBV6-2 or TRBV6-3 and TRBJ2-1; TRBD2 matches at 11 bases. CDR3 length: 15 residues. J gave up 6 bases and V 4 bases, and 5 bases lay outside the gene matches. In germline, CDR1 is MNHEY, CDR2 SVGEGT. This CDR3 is CASSSTSGAINEQFF. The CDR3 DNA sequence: TGTGCCAGCAGTTCGACTAGCGGGGCGATCAATGAGCAGTTCTTC.

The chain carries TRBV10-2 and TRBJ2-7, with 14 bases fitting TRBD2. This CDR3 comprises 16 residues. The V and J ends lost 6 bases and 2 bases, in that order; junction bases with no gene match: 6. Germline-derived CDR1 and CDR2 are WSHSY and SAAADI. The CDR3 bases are TGCGCCAGCAGATCCGGGACTAGCGGGGGAACCTACGAGCAGTACTTC. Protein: CASRSGTSGGTYEQYF.

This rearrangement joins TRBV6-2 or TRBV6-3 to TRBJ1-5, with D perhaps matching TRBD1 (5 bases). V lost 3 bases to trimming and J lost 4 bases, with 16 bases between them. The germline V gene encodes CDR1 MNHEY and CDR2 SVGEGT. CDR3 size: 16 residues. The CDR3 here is CASSYRFPQGNQPQHF. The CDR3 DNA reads TGTGCCAGCAGTTATAGGTTCCCCCAGGGTAATCAGCCCCAGCATTTT.

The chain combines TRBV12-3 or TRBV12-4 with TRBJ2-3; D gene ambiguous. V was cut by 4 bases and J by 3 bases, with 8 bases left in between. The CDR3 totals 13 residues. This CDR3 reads CASSSQFTDTQYF. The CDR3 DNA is TGTGCCAGCAGTTCACAGTTTACAGATACGCAGTATTTT.

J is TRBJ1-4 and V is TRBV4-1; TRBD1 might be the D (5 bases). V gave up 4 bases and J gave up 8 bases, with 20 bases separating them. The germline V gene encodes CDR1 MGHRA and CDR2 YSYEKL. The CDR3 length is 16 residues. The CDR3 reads CASSRPLSGGREKLFF. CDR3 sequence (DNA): TGCGCCAGCAGCCGCCCTTTAAGTGGGGGGAGGGAAAAACTGTTTTTT.

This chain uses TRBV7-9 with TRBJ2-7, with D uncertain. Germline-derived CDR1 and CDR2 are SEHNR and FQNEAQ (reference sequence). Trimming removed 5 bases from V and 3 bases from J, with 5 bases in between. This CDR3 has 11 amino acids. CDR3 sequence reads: CASSPSYEQYF. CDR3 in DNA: TGTGCCAGCAGCCCCAGCTACGAGCAGTACTTC.

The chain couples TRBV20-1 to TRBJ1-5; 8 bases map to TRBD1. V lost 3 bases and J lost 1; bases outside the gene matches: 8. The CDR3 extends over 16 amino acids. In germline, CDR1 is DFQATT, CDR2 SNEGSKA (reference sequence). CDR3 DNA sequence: TGCAGTGCTAGTAAATACGGACAGGGAAGCAATCAGCCCCAGCATTTT. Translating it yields CSASKYGQGSNQPQHF.

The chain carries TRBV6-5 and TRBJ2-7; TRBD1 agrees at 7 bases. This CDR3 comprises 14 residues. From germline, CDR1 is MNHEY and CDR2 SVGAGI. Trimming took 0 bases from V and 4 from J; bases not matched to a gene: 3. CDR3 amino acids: CASSYSNRGYEQYF. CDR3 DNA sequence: TGTGCCAGCAGTTACTCGAACAGGGGTTACGAGCAGTACTTC.

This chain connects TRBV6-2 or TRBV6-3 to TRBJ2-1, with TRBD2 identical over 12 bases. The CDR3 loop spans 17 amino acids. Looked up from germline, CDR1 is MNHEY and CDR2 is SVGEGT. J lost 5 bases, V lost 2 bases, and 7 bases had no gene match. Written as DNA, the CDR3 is TGTGCCAGCAGTTACCCCTCACTAGCGGGGGGCAACAATGAGCAGTTCTTC. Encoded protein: CASSYPSLAGGNNEQFF.